Included here is one TCR beta chain sequence, with context. Its specificity is unknown. The data are from a study of cytomegalovirus exposure and HLA in healthy donors. Study-wide findings and caveats: The classifier, whose performance was assessed in both the original and validation cohorts, reportedly diagnosed cytomegalovirus status with high specificity and sensitivity.

Measured with immunoSEQ multiplex PCR; TCRdb has only the in-frame clones, and not every one. This sample has some 170,000 clones, with roughly 91% found just once. The validation cohort, a group of over a hundred subjects, included the donors and was separate from the roughly 670-subject first cohort. Germline V gene sequence: CDR1 GTSNPN, CDR2 SVGIG (reference sequence). J was trimmed by 0 bases and V by 2 bases; bases with no gene match: 16. CDR3 size: 19 residues. The J gene is TRBJ2-7, the V gene TRBV30; TRBD2 matches 10 bases. The source is a man between 18 and 29 years old in good health and CMV-seropositive. Source material: PBMCs. DNA of the CDR3: TGTGCCTGGAGTACACGAAAGACTAGCGGGTGTTCAAGCTCCTACGAGCAGTACTTC. Amino acids: CAWSTRKTSGCSSSYEQYF.